Detailed here is one T cell receptor (beta chain). The record originates from a study of T cell changes during pregnancy in multiple sclerosis. The germline V gene has CDR1 ENHRY and CDR2 SYGVKD. The length of the CDR3 is 15 residues. V was clipped by 10 bases and J by 0 bases; unmatched bases: 11. Profiled with immunoSEQ multiplex PCR; TCRdb holds only in-frame clones, not every one. The sample yields 45,000 to 60,000 clones, around 91% seen once. This sequence was found in a female donor with multiple sclerosis, enrolled in a pregnancy study. The material sequenced was CD8+ T cells from peripheral blood mononuclear cells, taken in the second trimester of pregnancy. The chain uses TRBV10-3 and TRBJ2-7; 8 nucleotides match TRBD1. CDR3 in amino acids: CATLQGAPSSYEQYF. The CDR3 DNA reads TGTGCCACCCTCCAGGGGGCACCTAGCTCCTACGAGCAGTACTTC.